The rows below give T cell receptor beta chains drawn from one sample of a study of CD8 T cells in ankylosing spondylitis. In TCRdb, the 5' RACE reads were re-called with MiXCR into one record per CDR3 protein. Counted here are some 140,000 distinct CDR3 sequences, approximately 7.3% occurring once; the ten biggest clones make up about an eighth. The specimen was blood, either unsorted or a sorted T cell fraction (not recorded which). The receptor source for this set is a female donor with ankylosing spondylitis or in good health (not recorded which). CDR3s include the opening cysteine and the closing phenylalanine or tryptophan. Fields, in order: V gene, J gene, clone size, D gene, CDR3 DNA, CDR3 protein. The D gene is left open where the match is weak. Sizes are listed as once, few or many counts, or a class when the clone is expanded.

V gene: TRBV11-2
J gene: TRBJ2-7
clone size: few
D gene: TRBD1
CDR3 DNA: TGTGCCAGCAGCACGAGGACAGGGTGGTACCTATACGAGCAGTACTTC
CDR3 protein: CASSTRTGWYLYEQYF

V gene: TRBV12-3/TRBV12-4
J gene: TRBJ2-3
clone size: many
D gene: NA
CDR3 DNA: TGTGCCAGCAGGGTGATGGGGGCCCCAGATACGCAGTATTTT
CDR3 protein: CASRVMGAPDTQYF

V gene: TRBV20-1
J gene: TRBJ1-5
clone size: many
D gene: NA
CDR3 DNA: TGCAGTGCTAGAAACCCAGGACAGATCAATCAGCCCCAGCATTTT
CDR3 protein: CSARNPGQINQPQHF

V gene: TRBV5-1
J gene: TRBJ2-1
clone size: many
D gene: NA
CDR3 DNA: TGCGCCAGCAGCTTGGCCGGGGGTTCCAAGGGTGAGCAGTTCTTC
CDR3 protein: CASSLAGGSKGEQFF

V gene: TRBV14
J gene: TRBJ2-7
clone size: many
D gene: NA
CDR3 DNA: TGTGCCAGAAGCCGGGTCGGGCAAGACAAAGAAGTGGGCTACGAGCAGTACTTC
CDR3 protein: CARSRVGQDKEVGYEQYF

V gene: TRBV20-1
J gene: TRBJ1-2
clone size: many
D gene: NA
CDR3 DNA: TGCAGTGCTAGAGATTTTAGGACAGAGGCCTATGGCTACACCTTC
CDR3 protein: CSARDFRTEAYGYTF

V gene: TRBV7-2
J gene: TRBJ2-1
clone size: many
D gene: NA
CDR3 DNA: TGTGCCAGCAGCGAGGGCCCCCCTAATGAGCAGTTCTTC
CDR3 protein: CASSEGPPNEQFF

V gene: TRBV3-1
J gene: TRBJ1-2
clone size: many
D gene: TRBD1
CDR3 DNA: TGTGCCAGCAGCCAAGGGACAGGGGGCTACACCTTC
CDR3 protein: CASSQGTGGYTF

V gene: TRBV5-6
J gene: TRBJ2-4
clone size: many
D gene: NA
CDR3 DNA: TGTGCCAGCAGCGAACTAGGGGCCTCGCTAGCCAAAAACATTCAGTACTTC
CDR3 protein: CASSELGASLAKNIQYF

V gene: TRBV29-1
J gene: TRBJ2-7
clone size: many
D gene: TRBD2
CDR3 DNA: TGCAGCGTTGCGGGGACTAGCGGGGATTATTGGGGCTACGAGCAGTACTTC
CDR3 protein: CSVAGTSGDYWGYEQYF

V gene: TRBV4-3
J gene: TRBJ1-5
clone size: many
D gene: NA
CDR3 DNA: TGCGCCAGCAGCCAAGACTTCCAGAGCAATCAGCCCCAGCATTTT
CDR3 protein: CASSQDFQSNQPQHF

V gene: TRBV15
J gene: TRBJ2-6
clone size: many
D gene: TRBD1
CDR3 DNA: TGTGCCACCAGCAGAGAGGGTGTGTGGGACAGAACCAACTCTGGGGCCAACGTCCTGACTTTC
CDR3 protein: CATSREGVWDRTNSGANVLTF

V gene: TRBV7-2
J gene: TRBJ2-1
clone size: few
D gene: NA
CDR3 DNA: TGTGCCAGCAGCTTATCGCAGGGGCCCAATGAGCAGTTCTTC
CDR3 protein: CASSLSQGPNEQFF

V gene: TRBV12-3/TRBV12-4
J gene: TRBJ2-2
clone size: many
D gene: TRBD1
CDR3 DNA: TGTGCCAGCCTAGGGCAGGGGGCCACCGGGGAGCTGTTTTTT
CDR3 protein: CASLGQGATGELFF

V gene: TRBV20-1
J gene: TRBJ2-3
clone size: few
D gene: NA
CDR3 DNA: TGCAGTGCTAGGGCCCGCATGGTGGGCACCACAGATACGCAGTATTTT
CDR3 protein: CSARARMVGTTDTQYF

V gene: TRBV5-1
J gene: TRBJ2-1
clone size: few
D gene: TRBD2
CDR3 DNA: TGCGCCAGCAGCCCCTCCGGGACTAGCGGGGATTACTACAATGAGCAGTTCTTC
CDR3 protein: CASSPSGTSGDYYNEQFF

V gene: TRBV12-3/TRBV12-4
J gene: TRBJ1-5
clone size: few
D gene: NA
CDR3 DNA: TGTGCCAGCAGTTTAGAGGCAAATACCCAGCCCCAGCATTTT
CDR3 protein: CASSLEANTQPQHF

V gene: TRBV5-6
J gene: TRBJ2-7
clone size: many
D gene: NA
CDR3 DNA: TGTGCCAGCAGCTTGGACAGGGAAGCCTACGAGCAGTACTTC
CDR3 protein: CASSLDREAYEQYF

V gene: TRBV12-3/TRBV12-4
J gene: TRBJ1-1
clone size: many
D gene: NA
CDR3 DNA: TGTGCCAGCAGTTTTGGAGGGGCTAGGGGAGCTTTCTTT
CDR3 protein: CASSFGGARGAFF

V gene: TRBV9
J gene: TRBJ1-1
clone size: many
D gene: NA
CDR3 DNA: TGTGCCAGCAGCCTAAATTACCAGAACACTGAAGCTTTCTTT
CDR3 protein: CASSLNYQNTEAFF

V gene: TRBV5-1
J gene: TRBJ2-3
clone size: many
D gene: NA
CDR3 DNA: TGCGCCAGCAGCGAGTCCACAGATACGCAGTATTTT
CDR3 protein: CASSESTDTQYF

V gene: TRBV5-1
J gene: TRBJ1-1
clone size: many
D gene: TRBD1
CDR3 DNA: TGCGCCAGCAGCGCAGCCAGGGGGAAAGACACTGAAGCTTTCTTT
CDR3 protein: CASSAARGKDTEAFF

V gene: TRBV7-2
J gene: TRBJ1-3
clone size: many
D gene: NA
CDR3 DNA: TGTGCCAGCAGCTTAGTCAATGCCCTGGGCCAGGGAAACACCATATATTTT
CDR3 protein: CASSLVNALGQGNTIYF

V gene: TRBV4-2
J gene: TRBJ1-6
clone size: many
D gene: NA
CDR3 DNA: TGTGCCAGCAGCCAAGAGATCGGGGCTGCCCTCCACTTT
CDR3 protein: CASSQEIGAALHF